This T cell receptor beta chain was found in a study of human T cells and chemical hapten exposure. Overall study: From small differences in pooled library volume came most of the variation in per-sample TCR yields. Study results and limitations: TCRs above 1 in 1000 frequency stayed constant with DPC sensitization. Counts of expanded TCRs at PT1 were positively correlated with patch test score.

One entry per CDR3 protein results from TCRdb running MiXCR on the RACE reads. The sample carries some 300,000 distinct CDR3 sequences, 5.5% recorded once. Time point noted: pre-sensitization, week 0. Treatment meaning: therapeutic diphenylcyclopropenone sensitization with weekly scalp DPC. Donors were 18 to 70-year-old alopecia patients suitable for DPC. The germline CDR1 and CDR2 sequences are MNHEY and SVGAGI. Deletions cut 3 bases from V and 13 bases from J, with 19 bases between. The CDR3 covers 13 residues. With respect to this clonotype: Its antigen is unidentified.

This TCR was sampled from a woman younger than 35 with alopecia areata. Some clones in this sample may be carry-over from other donors' samples. The rearrangement joins TRBV6-5 to TRBJ2-7; D unresolved. The sequencing here drew on whole blood, taken in connection with sensitization to the hapten diphenylcyclopropenone (DPC). CDR3 sequence reads: CASSYQARSRPYF. Here the CDR3 DNA reads TGTGCCAGCAGTTATCAGGCGAGGTCTAGGCCTTACTTC.